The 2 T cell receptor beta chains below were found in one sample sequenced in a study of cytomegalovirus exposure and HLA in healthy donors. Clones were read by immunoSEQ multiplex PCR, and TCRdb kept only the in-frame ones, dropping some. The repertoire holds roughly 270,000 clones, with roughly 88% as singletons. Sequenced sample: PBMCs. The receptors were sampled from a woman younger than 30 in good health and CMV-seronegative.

For the CDR3, the DNA is TGTGCCAGCAGTGAAGATTGGAGGTACGAAGCACTATACAATGAGCAGTTCTTC. Translating gives CASSEDWRYEALYNEQFF. J is TRBJ2-1 and V is TRBV6-1; D might be TRBD2 (5 bases). Germline V lookup: CDR1 MNHNS, CDR2 SASEGT. This CDR3 spans 18 amino acids. Trimming left V 1 base short and J 4 bases short, with 20 bases between.

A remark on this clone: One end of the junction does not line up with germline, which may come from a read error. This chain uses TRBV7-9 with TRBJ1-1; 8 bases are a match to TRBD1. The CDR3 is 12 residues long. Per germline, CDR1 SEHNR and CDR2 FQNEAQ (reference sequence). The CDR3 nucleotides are TGTGCCAGCAGGTTAGGGGACAGGGAAGCTTTCTTT. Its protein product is CASRLGDREAFF.